A selection of T cell receptor beta chains follows, all from one sample in a study of T cell repertoires in cytomegalovirus infection. TCRdb analysed the reads with MiXCR anew, one entry per CDR3 protein. The table includes 300,000 to 400,000 distinct CDR3 sequences, almost 30% detected once. Antigens for these TCRs are unknown. The sequencing used cultured PBMCs, collected from culture after CMV antigen stimulation. The receptors come from a human donor in good health (CMV status not recorded). Some clones in this sample may be carry-over from other donors' samples. Both conserved end residues are part of each CDR3. A D gene is named only where the DNA matches it firmly. The size field is filled for only some rows; it gives once, few, many or a size class.

.,TRBD1,TRBV11-3,TRBJ2-1,TGTGCCAGCAGCCCCGGGACAGGGAACGGGAATGAGCAGTTCTTC,CASSPGTGNGNEQFF
.,.,TRBV19,TRBJ1-5,TGTGCCAGTAGGGTGGGAAATCAGCCCCAGCATTTT,CASRVGNQPQHF
.,.,TRBV5-1,TRBJ2-2,TGCGCCACTGGACTCCTCGCGAACACCGGGGAGCTGTTTTTT,CATGLLANTGELFF
.,TRBD1,TRBV7-6,TRBJ2-3,TGTGCCAGCAGCCGGGACAGGAGCACAGATACGCAGTATTTT,CASSRDRSTDTQYF
.,TRBD1,TRBV19,TRBJ2-7,TGTGCCAGTTCCGGGACAGGGAGCTCCTACGAGCAGTACTTC,CASSGTGSSYEQYF
.,.,TRBV7-3,TRBJ1-1,TGTGCCAGCAGCTCCCCTTTTATGAACACTGAAGCTTTCTTT,CASSSPFMNTEAFF
.,.,TRBV2,TRBJ1-2,TGTGCCAGCCGACCGTCTGTGGGGACCTATGGCTACACCTTC,CASRPSVGTYGYTF
.,TRBD1,TRBV12-5,TRBJ1-2,TGTGCTAGTGGTTCCACAGGGGGTAATGGCTACACCTTC,CASGSTGGNGYTF
many,TRBD1,TRBV7-2,TRBJ2-1,TGTGCCAGCAGCCCGGACAGGGGTTACAATGAGCAGTTCTTC,CASSPDRGYNEQFF
many,TRBD2,TRBV7-3,TRBJ2-3,TGTGCCAGCAGCACTAGCGGCGGAAAGAGGGCAGATACGCAGTATTTT,CASSTSGGKRADTQYF
.,TRBD1,TRBV10-3,TRBJ1-2,TGTGCCGGGGCAGGGGGCTCGGAGGGCTATGGCTACACCTTC,CAGAGGSEGYGYTF
few,.,TRBV12-3/TRBV12-4,TRBJ2-3,TGTGCCAGCATCTACTATGGCACAGATACGCAGTATTTT,CASIYYGTDTQYF
.,TRBD2,TRBV18,TRBJ2-3,TGTGCCAGCTCACCACCACTAGCGGGGTTTCGCCCGGGCACAGATACGCAGTATTTT,CASSPPLAGFRPGTDTQYF
.,TRBD2,TRBV20-1,TRBJ2-5,TGCAGTGCTAGGACTAGCGGGGAAGAGACCCAGTACTTC,CSARTSGEETQYF
.,.,TRBV6-5,TRBJ1-2,TGTGCCAGCAGTAAACCAGGTTATTCCTACTTC,CASSKPGYSYF
.,TRBD2,TRBV14,TRBJ2-7,TGTGCCAGCAGCCAAGTTGTAGGACTAGCGGGTGAGCAGTACTTC,CASSQVVGLAGEQYF
.,.,TRBV12-3/TRBV12-4,TRBJ2-7,TGTGCCAGCAGTCGACTAGGTGAGGGGGGCCGCCACGAGCAGTACTTC,CASSRLGEGGRHEQYF
.,.,TRBV5-1,TRBJ2-1,TGCGCCAGCAGCTTCTCACCGGGACTGTCTAACAATGAGCAGTTCTTC,CASSFSPGLSNNEQFF
few,TRBD2,TRBV2,TRBJ2-5,TGTGCCAGCAGGGGACTAGCGGAGACCCAGTACTTC,CASRGLAETQYF
few,.,TRBV2,TRBJ1-5,TGTGCCAGCAAGGCAGACTTCAATCAGCCCCAGCATTTT,CASKADFNQPQHF
.,.,TRBV27,TRBJ2-5,TGTGCCAGCAGTCGCAGGGGCTACCTGGAGACCCAGTACTTC,CASSRRGYLETQYF
few,TRBD1,TRBV7-6,TRBJ1-1,TGTGCCAGCAGCCTTACCAGGACAGGGATGAACACTGAAGCTTTCTTT,CASSLTRTGMNTEAFF
.,.,TRBV7-2,TRBJ1-1,TGTGCCAGCTTCAACAGCTACACTGAAGCTTTCTTT,CASFNSYTEAFF
many,.,TRBV7-2,TRBJ2-3,TGTGCCGACCGAGTGGCGGGGATAGATACGCAGTATTTT,CADRVAGIDTQYF
.,.,TRBV10-3,TRBJ1-1,TGTGCCACCGAGGAACAGGGGAACACTGAAGCTTTCTTT,CATEEQGNTEAFF
.,.,TRBV9,TRBJ2-3,TGTGCCAGCAGCCCCCGGGACCGGAGCACAGATACGCAGTATTTT,CASSPRDRSTDTQYF